This T cell receptor (beta chain) was sequenced in a study of blood T cell repertoires in COVID-19. Sequencing used immunoSEQ multiplex PCR; TCRdb keeps in-frame clones, though not all of them. The sample has 300,000 to 350,000 clones; roughly 87% are singletons. Source material: PBMCs or T cells enriched from blood (not recorded which). This TCR came from a woman in her twenties or thirties who had recovered from COVID-19.

CDR3 region: CASSLTLSQGGYGYTF. The CDR3 DNA follows: TGTGCCAGCAGCTTAACTCTCTCGCAGGGAGGCTATGGCTACACCTTC. The chain has TRBV7-6 and TRBJ1-2, with D possibly being TRBD1 (5 bases). V dropped 2 bases and J dropped 4 bases, with 17 bases sitting between them. The length of the CDR3 is 16 residues. CDR1 is SGHVS, CDR2 FNYEAQ, per germline.